The clone carrying this T cell receptor (beta chain) was seen just once. Its cognate antigen is unknown. Primers: 60 Vbeta forward and 13 Jbeta reverse. Here immunoSEQ multiplex PCR was the method, and the copy in TCRdb shows in-frame clones only, minus some. Here the sample spans roughly 110,000 clones, around 80% being singletons. The data derive from a study of cytomegalovirus exposure and HLA in healthy donors. CDR3 length: 18 residues. CDR1 and CDR2 (germline): MGHRA, YSYEKL. V gave up 0 bases and J gave up 2 bases; unmatched junction bases: 6. Findings of the study overall: Most TCR sequences were rare, but some public TCRs occurred in many donors. Through in vitro validation, a few CMV-associated chains were shown to be specific for CMV antigens.

This sequence was found in a man in his sixties in good health and CMV-seronegative. The chain has TRBV4-1 and TRBJ2-3; 12 bases match TRBD2. The specimen was PBMCs. The CDR3 spells CASSQEATSGGNTDTQYF. CDR3 DNA sequence: TGCGCCAGCAGCCAAGAGGCCACTAGCGGGGGGAACACAGATACGCAGTATTTT.